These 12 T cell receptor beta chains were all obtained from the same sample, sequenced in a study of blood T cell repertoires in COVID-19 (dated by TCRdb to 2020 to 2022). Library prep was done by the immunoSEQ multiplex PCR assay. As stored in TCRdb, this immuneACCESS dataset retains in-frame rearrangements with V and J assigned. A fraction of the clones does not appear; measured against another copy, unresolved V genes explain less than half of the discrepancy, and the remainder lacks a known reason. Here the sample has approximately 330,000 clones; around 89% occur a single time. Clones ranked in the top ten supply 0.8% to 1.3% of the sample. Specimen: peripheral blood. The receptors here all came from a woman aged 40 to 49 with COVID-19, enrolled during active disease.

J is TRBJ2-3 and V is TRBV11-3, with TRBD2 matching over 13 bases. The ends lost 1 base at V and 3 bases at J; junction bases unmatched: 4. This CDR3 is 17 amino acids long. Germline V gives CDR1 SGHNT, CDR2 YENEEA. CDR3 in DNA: TGTGCCAGCAGCTTAGGAGTGACTAGCGGGGGGACAGATACGCAGTATTTT. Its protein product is CASSLGVTSGGTDTQYF.

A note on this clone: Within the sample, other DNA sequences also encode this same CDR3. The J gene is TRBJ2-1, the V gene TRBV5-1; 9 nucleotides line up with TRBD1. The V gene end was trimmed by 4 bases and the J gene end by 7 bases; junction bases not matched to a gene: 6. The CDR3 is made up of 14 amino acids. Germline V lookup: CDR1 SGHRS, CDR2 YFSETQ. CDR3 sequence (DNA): TGCGCCAGCAGCCTCGGACAGGGGTGGAATGAGCAGTTCTTC. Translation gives CASSLGQGWNEQFF.

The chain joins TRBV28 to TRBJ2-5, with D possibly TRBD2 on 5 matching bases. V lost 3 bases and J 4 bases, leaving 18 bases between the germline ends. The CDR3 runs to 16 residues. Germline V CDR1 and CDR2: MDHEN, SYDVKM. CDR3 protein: CASSFREGSVRETQYF. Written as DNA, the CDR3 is TGTGCCAGCAGTTTTCGGGAAGGGTCCGTGAGAGAGACCCAGTACTTC.

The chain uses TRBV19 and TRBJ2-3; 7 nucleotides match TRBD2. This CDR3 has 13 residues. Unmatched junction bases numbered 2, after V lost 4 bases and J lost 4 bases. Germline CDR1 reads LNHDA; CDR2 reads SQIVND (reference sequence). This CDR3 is CASSNRGADTQYF. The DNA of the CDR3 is TGTGCCAGTAGTAACCGGGGGGCAGATACGCAGTATTTT. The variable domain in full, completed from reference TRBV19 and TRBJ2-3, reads DGGITQSPKYLFRKEGQNVTLSCEQNLNHDAMYWYRQDPGQGLRLIYYSQIVNDFQKGDIAEGYSVSREKKESFPLTVTSAQKNPTAFYLCASSNRGADTQYFGPGTRLTVL.

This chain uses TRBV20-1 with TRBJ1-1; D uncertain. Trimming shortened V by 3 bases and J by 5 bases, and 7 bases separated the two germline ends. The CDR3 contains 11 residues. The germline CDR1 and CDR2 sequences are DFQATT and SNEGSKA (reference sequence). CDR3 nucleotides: TGCAGTGCTAGTCTGCAGACTGAAGCTTTCTTT. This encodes CSASLQTEAFF.

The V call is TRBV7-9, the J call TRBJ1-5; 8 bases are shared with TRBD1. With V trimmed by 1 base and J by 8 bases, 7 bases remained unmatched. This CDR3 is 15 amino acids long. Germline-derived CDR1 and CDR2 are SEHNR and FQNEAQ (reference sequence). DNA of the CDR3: TGTGCCAGCAGCTTAGGAGCAGGGGGCGTTGAGCCCCAGCATTTT. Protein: CASSLGAGGVEPQHF.

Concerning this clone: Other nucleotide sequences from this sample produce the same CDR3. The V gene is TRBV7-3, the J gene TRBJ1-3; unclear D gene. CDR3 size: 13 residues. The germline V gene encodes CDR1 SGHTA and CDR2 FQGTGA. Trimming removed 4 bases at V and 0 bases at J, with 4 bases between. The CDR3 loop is CASSSFSGNTIYF. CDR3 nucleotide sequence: TGTGCCAGCAGCTCTTTCTCTGGAAACACCATATATTTT.

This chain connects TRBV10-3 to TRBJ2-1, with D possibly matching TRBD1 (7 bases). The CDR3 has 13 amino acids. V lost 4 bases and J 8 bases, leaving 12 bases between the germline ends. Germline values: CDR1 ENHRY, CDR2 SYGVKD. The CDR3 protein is CAISGGGGDEQFF. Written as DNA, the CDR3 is TGTGCCATCAGTGGAGGGGGCGGGGATGAGCAGTTCTTC.

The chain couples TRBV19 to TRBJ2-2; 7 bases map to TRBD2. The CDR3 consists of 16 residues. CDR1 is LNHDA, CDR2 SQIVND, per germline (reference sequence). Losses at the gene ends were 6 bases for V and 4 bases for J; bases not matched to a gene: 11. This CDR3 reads CASSPIGGRGTGELFF. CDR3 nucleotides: TGTGCCAGTAGCCCCATAGGCGGGAGAGGCACCGGGGAGCTGTTTTTT.

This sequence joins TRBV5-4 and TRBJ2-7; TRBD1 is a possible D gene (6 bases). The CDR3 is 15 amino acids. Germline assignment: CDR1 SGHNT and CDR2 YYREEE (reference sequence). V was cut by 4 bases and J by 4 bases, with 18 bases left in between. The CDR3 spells CASSPHPRTEYEQYF. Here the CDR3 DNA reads TGTGCCAGCAGCCCCCACCCCCGGACAGAATACGAGCAGTACTTC.

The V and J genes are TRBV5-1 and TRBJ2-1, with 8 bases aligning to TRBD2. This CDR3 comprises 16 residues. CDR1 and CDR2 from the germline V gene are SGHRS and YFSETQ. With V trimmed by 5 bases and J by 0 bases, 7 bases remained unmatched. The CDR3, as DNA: TGCGCCAGCAGGGCTAGCGGGCAGAGCTCCTACAATGAGCAGTTCTTC. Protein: CASRASGQSSYNEQFF.

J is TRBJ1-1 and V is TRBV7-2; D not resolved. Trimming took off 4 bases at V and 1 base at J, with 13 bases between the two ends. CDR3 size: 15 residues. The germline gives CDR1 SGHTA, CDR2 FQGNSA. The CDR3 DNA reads TGTGCCAGCAGCTCCGGGATGTACGGGAACACTGAAGCTTTCTTT. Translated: CASSSGMYGNTEAFF.